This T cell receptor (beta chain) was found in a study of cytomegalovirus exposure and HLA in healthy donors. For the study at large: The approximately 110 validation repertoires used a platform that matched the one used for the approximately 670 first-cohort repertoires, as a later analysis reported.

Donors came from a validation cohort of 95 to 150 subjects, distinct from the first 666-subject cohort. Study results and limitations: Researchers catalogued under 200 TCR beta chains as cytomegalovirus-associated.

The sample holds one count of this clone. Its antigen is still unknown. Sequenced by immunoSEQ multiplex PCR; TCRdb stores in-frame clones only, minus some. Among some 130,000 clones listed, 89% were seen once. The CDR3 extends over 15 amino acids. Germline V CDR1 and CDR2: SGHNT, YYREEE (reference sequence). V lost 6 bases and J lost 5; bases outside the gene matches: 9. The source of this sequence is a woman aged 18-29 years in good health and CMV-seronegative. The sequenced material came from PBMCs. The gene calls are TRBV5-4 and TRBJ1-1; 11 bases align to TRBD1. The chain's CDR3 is CASTGGGQGGTEAFF. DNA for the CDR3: TGTGCCAGCACCGGCGGGGGACAGGGGGGGACTGAAGCTTTCTTT.